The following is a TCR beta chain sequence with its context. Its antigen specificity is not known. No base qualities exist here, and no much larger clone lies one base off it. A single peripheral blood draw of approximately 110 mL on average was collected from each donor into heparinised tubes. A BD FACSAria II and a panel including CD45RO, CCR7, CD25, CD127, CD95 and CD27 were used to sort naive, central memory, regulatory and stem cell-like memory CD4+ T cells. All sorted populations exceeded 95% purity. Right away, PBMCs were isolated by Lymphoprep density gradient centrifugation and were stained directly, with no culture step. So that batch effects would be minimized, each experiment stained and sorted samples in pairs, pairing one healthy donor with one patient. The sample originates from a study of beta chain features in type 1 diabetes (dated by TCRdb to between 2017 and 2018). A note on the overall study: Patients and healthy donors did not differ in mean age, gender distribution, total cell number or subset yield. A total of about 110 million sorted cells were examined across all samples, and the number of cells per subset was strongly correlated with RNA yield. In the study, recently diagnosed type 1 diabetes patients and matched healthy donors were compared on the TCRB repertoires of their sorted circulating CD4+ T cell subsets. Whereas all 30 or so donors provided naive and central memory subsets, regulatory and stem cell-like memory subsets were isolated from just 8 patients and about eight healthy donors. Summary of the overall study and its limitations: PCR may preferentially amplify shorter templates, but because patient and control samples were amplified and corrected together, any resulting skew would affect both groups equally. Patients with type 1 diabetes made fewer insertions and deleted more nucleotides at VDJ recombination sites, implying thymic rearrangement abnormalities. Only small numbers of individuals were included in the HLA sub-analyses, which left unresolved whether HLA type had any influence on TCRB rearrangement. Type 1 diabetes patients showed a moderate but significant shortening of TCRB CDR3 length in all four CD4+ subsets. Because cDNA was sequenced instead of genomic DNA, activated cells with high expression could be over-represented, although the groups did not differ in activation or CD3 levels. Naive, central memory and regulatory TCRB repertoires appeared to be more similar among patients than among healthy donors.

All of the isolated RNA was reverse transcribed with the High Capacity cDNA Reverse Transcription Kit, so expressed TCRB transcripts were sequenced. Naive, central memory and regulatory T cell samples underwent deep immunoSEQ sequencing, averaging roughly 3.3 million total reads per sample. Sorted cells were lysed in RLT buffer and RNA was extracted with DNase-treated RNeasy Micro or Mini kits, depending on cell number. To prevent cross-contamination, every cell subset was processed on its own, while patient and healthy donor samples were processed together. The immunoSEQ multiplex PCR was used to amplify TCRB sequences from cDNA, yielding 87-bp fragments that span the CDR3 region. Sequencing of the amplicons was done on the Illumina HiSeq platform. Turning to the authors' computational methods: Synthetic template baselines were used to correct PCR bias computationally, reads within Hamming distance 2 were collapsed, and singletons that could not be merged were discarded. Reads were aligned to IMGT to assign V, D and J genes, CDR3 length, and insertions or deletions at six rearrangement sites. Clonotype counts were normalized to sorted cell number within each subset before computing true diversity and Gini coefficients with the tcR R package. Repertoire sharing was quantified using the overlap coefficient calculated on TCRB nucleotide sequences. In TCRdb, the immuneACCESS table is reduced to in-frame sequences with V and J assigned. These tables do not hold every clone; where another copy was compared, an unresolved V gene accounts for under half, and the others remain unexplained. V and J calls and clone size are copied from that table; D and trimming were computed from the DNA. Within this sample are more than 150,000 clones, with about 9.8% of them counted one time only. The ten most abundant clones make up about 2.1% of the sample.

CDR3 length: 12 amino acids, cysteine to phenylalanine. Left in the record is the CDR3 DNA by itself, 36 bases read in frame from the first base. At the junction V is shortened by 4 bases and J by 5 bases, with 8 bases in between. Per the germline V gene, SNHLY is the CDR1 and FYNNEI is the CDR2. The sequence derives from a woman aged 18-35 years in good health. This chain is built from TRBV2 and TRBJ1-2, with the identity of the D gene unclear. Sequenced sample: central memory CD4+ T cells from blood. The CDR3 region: CASSVGDYGYTF. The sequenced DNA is TGTGCCAGCAGTGTTGGAGATTATGGCTACACCTTC.